This T cell receptor beta chain was sequenced for a study of circulating and synovial CD4+ cells in juvenile arthritis. Regarding this clone: Its antigen is undetermined.

Study-wide points: These blood cells shared more CDR3 sequences with synovium than bulk blood. Vbeta family usage analysis did not detect the pathogenic-like versus bulk difference.

Germline lookup yields CDR1 KGHSH and CDR2 LQKENI. There are 15 residues in the CDR3. V was pared by 2 bases and J by 2 bases, with 4 bases of the junction left unmatched. Produced via immunoSEQ multiplex PCR; TCRdb's table is partial and in-frame only. The table lists 30,000 to 40,000 clones, around 96% of them singletons, with approximately 0.68% in the top ten. The sample consisted of CD4+ T cells from blood. This clonotype was obtained from a human donor with juvenile idiopathic arthritis. V and J are TRBV18 and TRBJ2-7; 9 bases match TRBD2. CDR3: CASSPGLAGPYEQYF. The CDR3, as DNA: TGTGCCAGCTCACCAGGGCTAGCGGGACCCTACGAGCAGTACTTC.